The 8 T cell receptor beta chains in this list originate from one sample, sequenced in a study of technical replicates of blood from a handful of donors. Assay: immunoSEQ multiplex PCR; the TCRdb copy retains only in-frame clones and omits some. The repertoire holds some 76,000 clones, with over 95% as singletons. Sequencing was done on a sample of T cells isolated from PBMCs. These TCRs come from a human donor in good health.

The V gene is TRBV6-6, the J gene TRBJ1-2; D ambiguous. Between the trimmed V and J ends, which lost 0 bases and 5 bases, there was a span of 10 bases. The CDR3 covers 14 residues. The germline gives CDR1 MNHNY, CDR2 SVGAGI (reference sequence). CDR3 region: CASSYSLSGYGYTF. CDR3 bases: TGTGCCAGCAGTTACTCGCTTTCGGGATATGGCTACACCTTC.

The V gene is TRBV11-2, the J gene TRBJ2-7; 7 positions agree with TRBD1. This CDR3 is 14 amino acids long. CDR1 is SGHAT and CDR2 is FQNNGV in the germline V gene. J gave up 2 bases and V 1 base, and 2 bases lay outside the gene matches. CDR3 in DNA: TGTGCCAGCAGCTTAGGGCAGGGGGCCTACGAGCAGTACTTC. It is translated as CASSLGQGAYEQYF.

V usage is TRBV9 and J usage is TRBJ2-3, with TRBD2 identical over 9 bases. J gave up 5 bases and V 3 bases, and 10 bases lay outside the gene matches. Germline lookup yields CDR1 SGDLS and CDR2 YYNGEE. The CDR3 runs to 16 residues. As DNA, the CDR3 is TGTGCCAGCAGCGGGGGGTGGCTAGCGGGACAAGATACGCAGTATTTT. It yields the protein CASSGGWLAGQDTQYF.

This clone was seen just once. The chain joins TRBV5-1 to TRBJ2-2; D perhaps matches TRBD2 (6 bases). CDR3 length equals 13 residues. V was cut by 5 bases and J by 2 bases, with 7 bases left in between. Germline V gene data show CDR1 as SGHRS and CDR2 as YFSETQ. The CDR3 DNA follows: TGCGCCAGCAGGGAGGGAAACACCGGGGAGCTGTTTTTT. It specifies CASREGNTGELFF.

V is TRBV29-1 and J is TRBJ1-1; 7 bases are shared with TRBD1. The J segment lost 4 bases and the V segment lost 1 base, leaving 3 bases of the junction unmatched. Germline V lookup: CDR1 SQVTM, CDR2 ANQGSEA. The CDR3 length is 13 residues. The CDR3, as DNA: TGCAGCGTTGAAGGGACAGGAGGCACTGAAGCTTTCTTT. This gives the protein CSVEGTGGTEAFF.

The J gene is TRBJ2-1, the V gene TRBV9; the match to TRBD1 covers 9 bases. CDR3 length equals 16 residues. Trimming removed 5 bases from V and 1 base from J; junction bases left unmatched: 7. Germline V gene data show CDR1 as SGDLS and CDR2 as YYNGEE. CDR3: CASRETGTGSYNEQFF. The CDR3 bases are TGTGCCAGCAGGGAAACCGGGACAGGGTCCTACAATGAGCAGTTCTTC.

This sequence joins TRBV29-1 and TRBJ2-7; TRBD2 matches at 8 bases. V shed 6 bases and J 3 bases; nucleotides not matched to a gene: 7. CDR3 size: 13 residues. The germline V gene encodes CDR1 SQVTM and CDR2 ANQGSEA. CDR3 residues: CSVQLAVDYEQYF. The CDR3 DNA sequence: TGCAGCGTCCAACTAGCGGTTGACTACGAGCAGTACTTC.

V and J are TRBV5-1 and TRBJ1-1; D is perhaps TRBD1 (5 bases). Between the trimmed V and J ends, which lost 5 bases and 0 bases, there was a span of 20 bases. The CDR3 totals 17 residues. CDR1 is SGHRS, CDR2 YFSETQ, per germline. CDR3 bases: TGCGCCAGCAGACGGGGGAGACCAGGGAACATGAACACTGAAGCTTTCTTT. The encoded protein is CASRRGRPGNMNTEAFF.